A selection of T cell receptor beta chains follows, all from one sample in a study of T-cell reconstitution after alpha-beta-depleted transplantation in children. From the PCR reads, TCRdb called clonotypes with MiXCR, one entry per CDR3 protein. This table has about 500,000 distinct CDR3 sequences, less than 35% appearing once. Sample: PBMCs from the stem cell graft donor, taken from the stem cell graft. These receptors were obtained from a human donor who donated a stem cell graft to a child with aplastic anemia. The conserved cysteine and the conserved F or W are not part of the CDR3 here.

V gene,J gene,CDR3 protein
TRBV20-1,TRBJ2-5,SAEGLAGSETQY
TRBV4-3,TRBJ1-1,ASSQSSGTGGLEAF
TRBV7-6,TRBJ2-7,ASSAREGEQY
TRBV28,TRBJ1-2,ASSLDRPLYGYT
TRBV5-1,TRBJ2-7,ASSYGWRAGSYEQY
TRBV9,TRBJ1-5,ASSVGQGGGNQPQH
TRBV14,TRBJ2-1,ASSQFIYNEQF
TRBV5-1,TRBJ2-1,ASSLVLLPLSYNEQF
TRBV12-3/TRBV12-4,TRBJ2-5,ASSSTAETQY
TRBV5-1,TRBJ2-2,ASSLLTSGQGELF
TRBV20-1,TRBJ2-3,SAVQGALTDTQY
TRBV20-1,TRBJ1-6,SARLGGDNSPLH
TRBV30,TRBJ2-3,AWKGLQLTDTQY
TRBV5-6,TRBJ2-1,ASSPLKPVSSGYNEQF
TRBV5-1,TRBJ2-1,ASSLEREWENEQF
TRBV7-2,TRBJ2-7,ASSLGLDAYEQY
TRBV12-3/TRBV12-4,TRBJ2-1,ASSLVAGGPSNEQF
TRBV5-1,TRBJ2-3,ASGSSGTDTQY
TRBV7-9,TRBJ2-1,ASSGPRLAGSYNEQF
TRBV12-3/TRBV12-4,TRBJ1-5,ASSLALTGYSNQPQH
TRBV5-4,TRBJ2-5,ASSPAPKFETQY
TRBV27,TRBJ1-2,ASSTRMGYGYT
TRBV20-1,TRBJ2-7,SARDLRDSPYEQY
TRBV4-1,TRBJ1-1,ASSQGRGFEAF
TRBV15,TRBJ2-5,ATSTRTGQETQY
TRBV3-1,TRBJ2-5,ASSQMYTSSETQY
TRBV18,TRBJ2-5,ASTPYSQGVAQETQY
TRBV7-9,TRBJ2-1,ASSLERRELYNEQF
TRBV19,TRBJ2-3,ASSLGRGFTDTQY
TRBV9,TRBJ1-1,ASSVSANTEAF
TRBV20-1,TRBJ1-1,SATDDRVGVEAF
TRBV28,TRBJ2-7,ASIPTSGSLYEQY
TRBV5-4,TRBJ2-2,ASSSFGGLAGAANTGELF
TRBV29-1,TRBJ1-2,SSSGTGGSNYGYT
TRBV27,TRBJ2-2,ASSPGRTGELF
TRBV24-1,TRBJ1-2,ATSDPNQGIRGYT
TRBV15,TRBJ2-7,ATSRDLGTGGHEQY
TRBV28,TRBJ1-4,ASSLLTTNEKLF
TRBV5-1,TRBJ1-4,ASSPGTLTNEKLF